This is a list of T cell receptor beta chains from one sample in a study of OX40 agonist ivuxolimab in advanced cancers. TCRdb keeps only in-frame clones here, not all; method: immunoSEQ multiplex PCR. The table has 70,000 or so clones, over 60% seen once. The sequenced sample was CD4+ or CD8+ T cells sorted from blood, obtained in a trial of the OX40 agonist ivuxolimab. Receptors were obtained from an adult with an advanced solid tumor such as melanoma, head and neck, liver or kidney cancer. The CDR3 runs from the conserved cysteine through the conserved F or W. D genes are given only for firm matches. Clone size is shown for a subset of rows, as once, few, many or a class of expanded clone.

>TRBD1|TRBV19|TRBJ2-3|16|once
TGTGCCAGTAAAAAAGGACAGGCCGAACGCACAGATACGCAGTATTTT
CASKKGQAERTDTQYF
>.|TRBV7-8|TRBJ2-7|15|.
TGTGCCAGCAGCCTAGGTGAAGGGCGGTTGGGCGAGCAGTACTTC
CASSLGEGRLGEQYF
>TRBD2|TRBV5-1|TRBJ2-5|15|.
TGCGCCAGCAGCTCGGGGACTAGCGCCCAAGAGACCCAGTACTTC
CASSSGTSAQETQYF
>.|TRBV18|TRBJ2-2|15|.
TGTGCCAGCTCACCTTGGACCCCGAACACCGGGGAGCTGTTTTTT
CASSPWTPNTGELFF
>.|TRBV14|TRBJ2-7|15|.
TGTGCCAGCAGCCTCCAATCAGGCGCAGGATTCGAGCAGTACTTC
CASSLQSGAGFEQYF
>.|TRBV15|TRBJ2-5|11|.
TGTGCCACCAGCGGCGGGGAGACCCAGTACTTC
CATSGGETQYF
>TRBD1|TRBV28|TRBJ1-2|13|few
TGTGCCAGCAGAATGACAGGGCTGTGGGGCTACACCTTC
CASRMTGLWGYTF
>.|TRBV30|TRBJ1-2|16|.
TGTGCCTGGAGTGTACGGCTCAGGGGAGGCAACTATGGCTACACCTTC
CAWSVRLRGGNYGYTF
>.|TRBV7-2|TRBJ2-5|13|.
TGTGCCAGCAGCTTAAGCCGCGGAGAGACCCAGTACTTC
CASSLSRGETQYF
>TRBD1|TRBV5-5|TRBJ1-2|14|.
TGTGCCAGCAGCGCGAGGGACAGGGGGGAGGGCTACACCTTC
CASSARDRGEGYTF
>.|TRBV30|TRBJ2-5|13|few
TGTGCCTGGAGTACAGGGTTAGGAGAGACCCAGTACTTC
CAWSTGLGETQYF
>TRBD2|TRBV27|TRBJ2-1|17|.
TGTGCCAGCAGTTTGCGGCCGCTAGCGGGATCACCCAATGAGCAGTTCTTC
CASSLRPLAGSPNEQFF
>.|TRBV28|TRBJ1-3|16|few
TGTGCCAGCAGCCCCGGACGGGCTCACTCTGGAAACACCATATATTTT
CASSPGRAHSGNTIYF
>.|TRBV2|TRBJ1-3|16|.
TGTGCCAGCAGTGAAGGGGGACGCCCCTCTGGAAACACCATATATTTT
CASSEGGRPSGNTIYF
>.|TRBV5-1|TRBJ2-2|14|.
TGCGCCAGCAGCTGGGACGGAAACACCGGGGAGCTGTTTTTT
CASSWDGNTGELFF
>TRBD2|TRBV27|TRBJ2-1|16|.
TGTGCCAGCAGTTTATCGACTAGCGGGAGGTGGAATGAGCAGTTCTTC
CASSLSTSGRWNEQFF
>.|TRBV18|TRBJ2-5|14|.
TGTGCCAGCTCACCTAATAGGGGACAAGAGACCCAGTACTTC
CASSPNRGQETQYF
>TRBD1|TRBV14|TRBJ2-7|14|few
TGTGCCAGCGCTCAACCGGGACAGAGGCGCGAGCAGTACTTC
CASAQPGQRREQYF
>.|TRBV30|TRBJ1-2|13|.
TGTGCCTGGAAGGGGCGCTCTAACTATGGCTACACCTTC
CAWKGRSNYGYTF
>TRBD1|TRBV11-2|TRBJ2-2|15|.
TGTGCCAGCAGCCCTCGGGACAGGAACACCGGGGAGCTGTTTTTT
CASSPRDRNTGELFF
>TRBD1|TRBV18|TRBJ1-1|17|once
TGTGCCAGCTCACCACCGAGAGGGGGACAGGTGAACACTGAAGCTTTCTTT
CASSPPRGGQVNTEAFF
>.|TRBV30|TRBJ1-1|13|.
TGTGCCTGGATGGTGGGCTGGGACACTGAAGCTTTCTTT
CAWMVGWDTEAFF
>.|TRBV2|TRBJ2-2|16|.
TGTGCCAGCAGCCTACAGGGAGGTGGAAGCACCGGGGAGCTGTTTTTT
CASSLQGGGSTGELFF
>.|TRBV18|TRBJ2-7|14|.
TGTGCCAGCTCAAGGGGGGCGGTGACCTACGAGCAGTACTTC
CASSRGAVTYEQYF
>.|TRBV18|TRBJ1-2|16|.
TGTGCCAGCTCACAACAAGGACAGAGTCGTAACTATGGCTACACCTTC
CASSQQGQSRNYGYTF
>TRBD2|TRBV19|TRBJ2-3|18|.
TGTGCCAGTAGTGGAGGAGAAAGCGGGGGGCCGGGGACAGATACGCAGTATTTT
CASSGGESGGPGTDTQYF
>.|TRBV10-3|TRBJ2-7|12|.
TGTGCCATCAGTGACTCATCAAACGAGCAGTACTTC
CAISDSSNEQYF
>.|TRBV18|TRBJ1-1|12|.
TGTGCCAGCTCACCAATGGACGTGGGGGCTTTCTTT
CASSPMDVGAFF
>.|TRBV28|TRBJ2-2|15|.
TGTGCCAGCAGTTTATGGGGGGCGCAGGCCGGGGAGCTGTTTTTT
CASSLWGAQAGELFF
>.|TRBV21-1|TRBJ1-5|14|.
TGTGCCAGCAGCCCTCAGGGGGGAGAGCAGCCCCAGCATTTT
CASSPQGGEQPQHF
>TRBD1|TRBV15|TRBJ1-1|16|.
TGTGCCACCAGCAGAGATTTTGGACAGGGGCAGACTGAAGCTTTCTTT
CATSRDFGQGQTEAFF
>TRBD2|TRBV7-8|TRBJ2-7|15|.
TGTGCCAGCAGCTCGGGACTAGCGGGAGGGTACGAGCAGTACTTC
CASSSGLAGGYEQYF
>.|TRBV10-2|TRBJ1-5|14|few
TGCGCCAGCAGTGCGGACAGTACCTATCAGCCCCAGCATTTT
CASSADSTYQPQHF
>TRBD2|TRBV2|TRBJ2-7|14|.
TGTGCCACCCGGGGGGGACATCAATACTACGAGCAGTACTTC
CATRGGHQYYEQYF
>TRBD1|TRBV7-6|TRBJ2-5|14|.
TGTGCCAGCAGCTTAGCGCTCAGGGGGGAGACCCAGTACTTC
CASSLALRGETQYF
>.|TRBV5-1|TRBJ1-3|14|.
TGCGCCAGCAGCCACGAGATCTCTGGAAACACCATATATTTT
CASSHEISGNTIYF
>.|TRBV30|TRBJ2-2|18|few
TGTGCCTGGAGTCCTTACCGAGTTGGGGCCTTTGACACCGGGGAGCTGTTTTTT
CAWSPYRVGAFDTGELFF
>.|TRBV5-4|TRBJ2-1|14|.
TGTGCCAGCAGCCCCCGGGACCCCCTTTTGGAGCAGTTCTTC
CASSPRDPLLEQFF
>.|TRBV6-6|TRBJ2-1|15|few
TGTGCCAGCAGACAAGACAAGGGCATATACAATGAGCAGTTCTTC
CASRQDKGIYNEQFF
>.|TRBV6-1|TRBJ2-7|11|.
TGTGCCAGCACGGGTTCTTTCGAGCAGTACTTC
CASTGSFEQYF
>.|TRBV5-1|TRBJ1-2|13|once
TGCGCCAGCAGCTTGGTCCCGGAAGGGAGTGGCACCTTC
CASSLVPEGSGTF
>.|TRBV6-6|TRBJ2-1|12|.
TGTGCCAGCAGTTACGTGGGGTATGAGCAGTTCTTC
CASSYVGYEQFF
>TRBD1|TRBV5-1|TRBJ1-6|15|.
TGCGCCAGCAGCCCACAGGGGGCGAGGGATTCACCCCTCCACTTT
CASSPQGARDSPLHF
>.|TRBV11-2|TRBJ1-1|12|.
TGTGCCAGCAGCCTTAAGACAGGTGAAGCTTTCTTT
CASSLKTGEAFF
>.|TRBV29-1|TRBJ2-1|14|.
TGCAGCGTTGTCCTAGGATCATCCTACAATGAGCAGTTCTTC
CSVVLGSSYNEQFF